The T cell receptor beta chain described here comes from a study of regulatory T cells in long-lasting Graves disease. The overall study: Graves' cases, newly diagnosed, had used antithyroid drugs under 3 months.

V lost 4 bases, J lost 5 bases, and 8 bases lay in between. The CDR3 runs to 11 residues. Germline V gene sequence: CDR1 DFQATT, CDR2 SNEGSKA (reference sequence). Combining iRepertoire HTBI primers with Arm-PCR of CDR3 regions, the authors built TCR beta libraries. TCRdb itself ran the multiplex PCR reads through MiXCR, one entry per CDR3 protein. This table holds hundreds of thousands of distinct CDR3 sequences, around 17% found once. This clonotype was observed at least ten times. The time point is: newly diagnosed GD, antithyroid drugs for less than 3 months. RNA isolated from PBMCs was used to make the TCR library. This same sample was also part of a study on T cells in Graves' hyperthyroidism and ophthalmopathy.

The starting material was peripheral blood mononuclear cells (PBMCs), obtained at new diagnosis, from a patient treated with antithyroid drugs. The receptor was isolated from a woman in her thirties with Graves disease. This rearrangement joins TRBV20-1 to TRBJ2-5, with D perhaps TRBD1 (5 bases). The CDR3 reads CSAKGQETQYF. The CDR3 DNA reads as TGCAGTGCTAAGGGGCAGGAGACCCAGTACTTC.